The sequence of this TCR beta chain was determined in a study of cytomegalovirus exposure and HLA in healthy donors. Overall study findings and caveats: Listed as cytomegalovirus-associated were over 150 TCR beta chains.

As concerns this clone: Antigen unknown.

The germline CDR1 and CDR2 sequences are GTSNPN and SVGIG (reference sequence). The V and J ends lost 1 base and 2 bases, in that order; junction bases with no gene match: 9. The length of the CDR3 is 16 residues. The PCR contained 60 Vbeta and 13 Jbeta primers. TCRdb keeps only in-frame clones here, not all; method: immunoSEQ multiplex PCR. Counted here are around 150,000 clones, approximately 80% occurring once; the ten biggest clones make up roughly 2.4%. V gene TRBV30 combines with J gene TRBJ2-3; 7 nucleotides agree with TRBD2. The TCR sequence derives from a man aged 45-65 years in good health and CMV-seronegative. Sample: PBMCs. CDR3 sequence reads: CAWSEGLSGNTDTQYF. In DNA, the CDR3 is TGTGCCTGGAGTGAGGGGCTAAGCGGGAACACAGATACGCAGTATTTT.